Following are 26 T cell receptor beta chains from one sample sequenced in a study of cytomegalovirus exposure and HLA in healthy donors. Vbeta (60) and Jbeta (13) primers were used in the PCR. Method: immunoSEQ multiplex PCR; TCRdb's copy keeps in-frame clones and lacks some. The sample comprises around 93,000 clones, about four fifths of which are singletons, and around 3.2% rests with the top ten. The material sequenced was PBMCs. Receptors were obtained from a woman between 40 and 50 years old in good health and CMV-seronegative.

This clone was counted only a few times. The chain uses TRBV28 and TRBJ1-4; TRBD1 might be the D (5 bases). V lost 4 bases and J lost 6, with 21 bases in between. CDR1 and CDR2 (germline): MDHEN, SYDVKM. The CDR3 is made up of 17 amino acids. The CDR3 loop is CASSSRGGWGNDEKLFF. CDR3 coding DNA: TGTGCCAGCAGTTCGCGCGGGGGTTGGGGCAATGATGAAAAACTGTTTTTT.

This clone has only one observation. V gene TRBV7-9 combines with J gene TRBJ2-3; 7 bases are a match to TRBD2. This CDR3 has 17 residues. Germline V gene data show CDR1 as SEHNR and CDR2 as FQNEAQ (reference sequence). J was trimmed by 0 bases and V by 5 bases; bases with no gene match: 11. The CDR3 sequence is CASSPPGSGVSTDTQYF. CDR3 in DNA: TGTGCCAGCAGCCCCCCAGGGAGCGGGGTTAGCACAGATACGCAGTATTTT.

The V call is TRBV10-1, the J call TRBJ2-2; D is ambiguous. V dropped 3 bases and J dropped 5 bases, with 4 bases sitting between them. Germline-derived CDR1 and CDR2 are WNHNN and SYGVQD (reference sequence). The CDR3 runs 12 residues. The CDR3 spells CASSEQTGELFF. The CDR3 DNA reads TGCGCCAGCAGTGAACAGACCGGGGAGCTGTTTTTT.

The V and J genes are TRBV7-2 and TRBJ1-2; D remains ambiguous. V was pared by 3 bases and J by 5 bases, with 10 bases between. Germline values: CDR1 SGHTA, CDR2 FQGNSA. The CDR3 length is 13 residues. Here the CDR3 DNA reads TGTGCCAGCAGCTTTGATCCCGCGTATGGCTACACCTTC. It specifies CASSFDPAYGYTF.

The rearrangement uses TRBV7-9 and TRBJ2-3, with 9 nucleotides matching TRBD1. The CDR3 loop spans 17 amino acids. Germline V lookup: CDR1 SEHNR, CDR2 FQNEAQ (reference sequence). The V gene end was trimmed by 5 bases and the J gene end by 4 bases; junction bases not matched to a gene: 13. This CDR3 is CASSPYGGQGEADTQYF. CDR3 bases: TGTGCCAGCAGCCCCTATGGGGGACAGGGAGAGGCAGATACGCAGTATTTT.

The rearrangement links TRBV11-2 to TRBJ2-7; 10 bases align to TRBD2. Germline trimming cut 3 bases from V and 10 bases from J; bases unmatched to any gene: 3. This CDR3 is 12 amino acids long. From germline, CDR1 is SGHAT and CDR2 FQNNGV. The CDR3 reads CASSLGTSDQYF. Written as DNA, the CDR3 is TGTGCCAGCAGCTTGGGGACTAGCGATCAGTACTTC.

This clone showed up just a few times. The CDR3 loop is CASSYTANYGYTF. The CDR3, as DNA: TGTGCCAGCAGCTACACAGCTAACTATGGCTACACCTTC. This chain uses TRBV6-5 with TRBJ1-2; no firm D call. The germline CDR1 and CDR2 sequences are MNHEY and SVGAGI. This CDR3 spans 13 amino acids. Trimming took 6 bases from V and 0 from J, leaving 8 bases between them.

The chain combines TRBV19 with TRBJ2-3, with 8 bases that match TRBD2. Germline V gene sequence: CDR1 LNHDA, CDR2 SQIVND (reference sequence). The CDR3 length is 16 residues. Trimming took 5 bases from V and 2 from J; bases not matched to a gene: 9. The CDR3 sequence: CASSVLAGISTDTQYF. The CDR3 DNA follows: TGTGCCAGTAGTGTGTTAGCGGGAATCTCCACAGATACGCAGTATTTT.

This clone was seen only a few times. V usage is TRBV6-6 and J usage is TRBJ2-7, with D possibly TRBD1 on 6 matching bases. Trimming took 6 bases from V and 0 from J, leaving 18 bases between them. Germline V gives CDR1 MNHNY, CDR2 SVGAGI (reference sequence). The CDR3 covers 16 residues. CDR3 residues: CASSRIDRITSYEQYF. The CDR3 DNA sequence: TGTGCCAGCAGCCGGATCGACAGGATTACCTCCTACGAGCAGTACTTC.

This chain links TRBV5-1 with TRBJ2-3, with 9 positions matching TRBD1. V trimming: 4 bases; J trimming: 1 base; junction bases outside the gene matches: 7. Germline CDR1 is SGHRS and CDR2 is YFSETQ. The CDR3 is 16 amino acids. CDR3 in DNA: TGCGCCAGCAGCAGGGGACAGGGCGGGGGCACAGATACGCAGTATTTT. Translated: CASSRGQGGGTDTQYF.

This chain uses TRBV28 with TRBJ2-7, with 7 bases fitting TRBD2. This CDR3 spans 13 amino acids. V lost 8 bases to trimming and J lost 5 bases; unmatched junction nucleotides: 9. Germline V gene sequence: CDR1 MDHEN, CDR2 SYDVKM. The CDR3 spells CASGLDFFDEQYF. As DNA, the CDR3 is TGTGCCAGCGGACTAGATTTTTTTGACGAGCAGTACTTC.

V gene TRBV6-5 combines with J gene TRBJ1-2; 8 nucleotides line up with TRBD1. CDR3 size: 14 residues. J gave up 7 bases and V 6 bases, and 10 bases lay outside the gene matches. Germline V gene lookup returns CDR1 MNHEY and CDR2 SVGAGI. This chain's CDR3 is CASSQLGQGAGYTF. As DNA, the CDR3 is TGTGCCAGCAGCCAACTTGGACAGGGTGCTGGCTACACCTTC.

The chain links TRBV5-4 to TRBJ1-2; 8 bases align to TRBD1. This CDR3 comprises 14 residues. The germline CDR1 and CDR2 sequences are SGHNT and YYREEE (reference sequence). Unmatched junction bases numbered 12, after V lost 7 bases and J lost 7 bases. Here the CDR3 reads CASGTVTGGSGYTF. CDR3 coding DNA: TGTGCCAGCGGTACAGTTACAGGGGGGTCTGGCTACACCTTC.

V and J are TRBV5-1 and TRBJ2-3; 11 bases are shared with TRBD2. CDR3 length: 17 amino acids. The V gene's germline CDR1 is SGHRS and CDR2 YFSETQ. Germline trimming cut 2 bases from V and 6 bases from J; bases unmatched to any gene: 11. CDR3 region: CASSLGASGRRVDTQYF. DNA for the CDR3: TGCGCCAGCAGCTTAGGGGCTAGCGGGAGGCGCGTGGATACGCAGTATTTT.

V is TRBV28 and J is TRBJ2-7, with D unclear. CDR3 length: 12 amino acids. Trimming took 6 bases from V and 5 from J, leaving 11 bases between them. Germline V lookup: CDR1 MDHEN, CDR2 SYDVKM. The CDR3 DNA follows: TGTGCCAGCAGCTTGAGATTCCACGAGCAGTACTTC. This translates into CASSLRFHEQYF.

The chain carries TRBV19 and TRBJ2-7, with D possibly TRBD2 on 6 matching bases. The CDR3 consists of 14 residues. Per the germline V gene, CDR1 is LNHDA and CDR2 is SQIVND (reference sequence). The V end was cut by 3 bases, the J end by 1 base, with 10 bases between. The CDR3 sequence: CASSMGGGSYEQYF. The CDR3 DNA reads TGTGCCAGTAGTATGGGAGGCGGGTCCTACGAGCAGTACTTC.

The chain has TRBV7-2 and TRBJ2-5; D possibly corresponds to TRBD2 (6 bases). The length of the CDR3 is 17 residues. V was clipped by 7 bases and J by 1 base, with 22 bases between them. Germline CDR1 and CDR2: SGHTA and FQGNSA. As DNA, the CDR3 is TGTGCCAGCACCCTAGATGTGGGACTCCTACTCCAAGAGACCCAGTACTTC. Residues: CASTLDVGLLLQETQYF.

Comment on this clone: The sample holds other DNA sequences that translate to the same CDR3. This rearrangement joins TRBV9 to TRBJ2-1, with 8 bases lining up with TRBD1. After removal of 3 bases from V and 5 bases from J, the junction contained 1 base not matched to a gene. The CDR3 has 13 amino acids. From germline, CDR1 is SGDLS and CDR2 YYNGEE. CDR3 nucleotides: TGTGCCAGCAGCGCACAGGGGGACAATGAGCAGTTCTTC. Translation gives CASSAQGDNEQFF.

This clone has just a few counts. V is TRBV15 and J is TRBJ2-5; 8 bases map to TRBD1. Germline V gene lookup returns CDR1 LNHNV and CDR2 YYDKDF (reference sequence). After removal of 4 bases from V and 3 bases from J, the junction contained 10 bases not matched to a gene. The length of the CDR3 is 16 residues. CDR3 DNA: TGTGCCACCAGCAATGACAGGGGCGGCCTTGAAGAGACCCAGTACTTC. Protein sequence: CATSNDRGGLEETQYF.

The chain uses TRBV19 and TRBJ2-3, with D possibly TRBD2 on 5 matching bases. Trimming removed 6 bases at V and 4 bases at J, with 17 bases between. Germline loops: CDR1 LNHDA, CDR2 SQIVND (reference sequence). This CDR3 comprises 15 residues. The CDR3 protein is CASRETGKRADTQYF. The CDR3 DNA reads as TGTGCCAGTAGGGAAACGGGAAAGCGCGCAGATACGCAGTATTTT.

The table lists this clone with a count of one. J is TRBJ2-7 and V is TRBV11-2; D is unclear. The germline V gene encodes CDR1 SGHAT and CDR2 FQNNGV. Trimming took off 5 bases at V and 2 bases at J, with 13 bases between the two ends. The CDR3 has 14 amino acids. The CDR3 nucleotides read TGTGCCAGCAGCCGTGACATAAAAACCTACGAGCAGTACTTC. It encodes CASSRDIKTYEQYF.

V gene TRBV5-4 combines with J gene TRBJ1-2; no firm D call. This CDR3 is built from 14 residues. V was trimmed by 2 bases and J by 2 bases, leaving 10 bases between them. Looked up from germline, CDR1 is SGHNT and CDR2 is YYREEE (reference sequence). The CDR3 bases are TGTGCCAGCAGCTTCCTGGGAGGGAACTATGGCTACACCTTC. Protein product: CASSFLGGNYGYTF.

This clone was detected only once. Its ends do not fully match the called genes, so a read error is possible. J is TRBJ2-1 and V is TRBV7-7; 10 nucleotides align to TRBD2. The CDR3 has 15 amino acids. Per germline, CDR1 SSHAT and CDR2 FNYEAQ (reference sequence). As DNA, the CDR3 is TGTGCTAGCAGCCCAGAAGCGGGAGGGAACAATGAGCAGTTCTTC. Encoded protein: CASSPEAGGNNEQFF.

V is TRBV5-8 and J is TRBJ2-1; D might be TRBD2 (6 bases). The CDR3 spans 16 residues. V was trimmed by 6 bases and J by 5 bases, leaving 21 bases between them. The germline CDR1 and CDR2 sequences are SGHTS and YDEGEE. The CDR3 sequence is CASTQRGLLLDNEQFF. The CDR3 DNA sequence: TGTGCCAGCACCCAACGGGGACTCCTCCTCGACAATGAGCAGTTCTTC.

Points on this clone: One end of the junction fails to match germline, which may point to a read error. The V call is TRBV7-9, the J call TRBJ1-2; a possible D gene is TRBD1 (6 bases). Germline lookup yields CDR1 SEHNR and CDR2 FQNEAQ (reference sequence). The CDR3 has 15 residues. The CDR3 region has the DNA TGTTCCAGCAGCTTAGCTTGGGCGGGGGCGAATGGCTACACCTTC. This sequence encodes CSSSLAWAGANGYTF.

The CDR3 nucleotides read TGTGCCAGCAGCCAGAGGGATACGCAGTATTTT. Translated: CASSQRDTQYF. This chain links TRBV4-2 with TRBJ2-3; D remains unclear. V lost 3 bases and J lost 6, with 4 bases in between. Germline CDR1 is LGHNA and CDR2 is YNFKEQ. The CDR3 is 11 amino acids.